The clone carrying this T cell receptor (beta chain) has more than one count but fewer than ten. As yet, its antigen is unknown. This entry belongs to a study of early T cells in non-severe SARS-CoV-2 infection. Across the study: Unpaired chains resulted from sequencing bulk RNA of unsorted whole blood. Study observations and caveats: Private and CD4 specificities were missed by VDJdb matching, skewed to anti-spike CD8.

The TCR library protocol attached unique molecular identifiers to the individual cDNA molecules. One entry per CDR3 protein, called by TCRdb with MiXCR from the 5' RACE reads. This table has under 60,000 distinct CDR3 sequences, about a tenth appearing once. The sequence was obtained from an adult who was a healthcare worker with PCR-confirmed SARS-CoV-2 infection or an uninfected control (not recorded which). Input material: whole blood.

CDR3 coding DNA: TGCAGCGTCACAGGGATGGGGATCTACCAAGAGACCCAGTACTTC. Amino acid sequence: CSVTGMGIYQETQYF. The chain employs TRBV29-1 and TRBJ2-5; the D gene is possibly TRBD1 (6 bases). V lost 6 bases and J 0 bases, leaving 17 bases between the germline ends. Germline CDR1 SQVTM, CDR2 ANQGSEA. The CDR3 loop spans 15 amino acids.